This T cell receptor beta chain was identified in a study of CD8 T cells in ankylosing spondylitis. Study observations and caveats: Ankylosing spondylitis blood appeared to be characterized by a TCR beta motif of about eight highly homologous variants.

In this sample, this clonotype turned up many times. Its target is not known. TCRdb fed the 5' RACE reads into MiXCR, producing one record per CDR3 protein. This table has hundreds of thousands of distinct CDR3 sequences, less than 10% appearing once. The V gene's germline CDR1 is SEHNR and CDR2 FQNEAQ (reference sequence). V was clipped by 5 bases and J by 5 bases, with 19 bases between them. The CDR3 is 16 amino acids. The TCR comes from a male donor with ankylosing spondylitis or in good health (not recorded which). The sequenced material came from blood, either unsorted or a sorted T cell fraction (not recorded which). The chain is built from TRBV7-9 and TRBJ1-5; TRBD1 might be the D (5 bases). CDR3: CASSQGAGRPDQPQHF. CDR3 nucleotide sequence: TGTGCCAGCAGCCAAGGGGCCGGACGACCAGATCAGCCCCAGCATTTT. The full variable domain, its missing parts supplied by reference TRBV7-9 and TRBJ1-5, is DTGVSQNPRHKITKRGQNVTFRCDPISEHNRLYWYRQTLGQGPEFLTYFQNEAQLEKSRLLSDRFSAERPKGSFSTLEIQRTEQGDSAMYLCASSQGAGRPDQPQHFGDGTRLSIL.